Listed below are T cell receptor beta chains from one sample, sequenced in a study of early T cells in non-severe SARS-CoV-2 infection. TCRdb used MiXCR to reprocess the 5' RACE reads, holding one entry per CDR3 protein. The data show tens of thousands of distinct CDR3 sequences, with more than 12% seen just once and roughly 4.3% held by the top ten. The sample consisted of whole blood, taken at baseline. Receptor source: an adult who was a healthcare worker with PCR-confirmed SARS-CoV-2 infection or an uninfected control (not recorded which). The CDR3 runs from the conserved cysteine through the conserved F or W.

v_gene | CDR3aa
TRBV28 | CASGTGDKKAFF
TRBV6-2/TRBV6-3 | CASRVSYEQYF
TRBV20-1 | CSARGRSGTYEQFF
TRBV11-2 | CASSLSVSPLHF
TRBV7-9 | CASAGQGDSPLHF
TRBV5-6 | CASSPRTLGVRSNYGYTF
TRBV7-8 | CASRGVGGTDTQYF
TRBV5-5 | CASNIGTYLDTEAFF
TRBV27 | CASSLYGDSNQPQHF
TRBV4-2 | CASSLFGGLDSPLHF
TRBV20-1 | CSARDTLGLAGYEQYF
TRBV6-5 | CASSYSIAPSRNTIYF
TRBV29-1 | CSVEDQGGTEAFF
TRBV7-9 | CASSPYPGKGQYF
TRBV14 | CASSHIVGGAAEAFF
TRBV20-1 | CSARGQLADYGYTF
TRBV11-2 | CASSLGTGAHNEQFF
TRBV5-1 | CASSLEGQGDEQFF
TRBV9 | CASSATGNSYEQYF
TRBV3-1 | CASSHGGQGNQPQHF
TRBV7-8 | CASSLPGTHEKLFF
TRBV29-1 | CSVEGGRAANIQYF
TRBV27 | CASSPTPGQGMNTEAFF
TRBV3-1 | CASSQDTDTQYF
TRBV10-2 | CASSESGDTQYF
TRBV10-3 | CAISEGQGDADTQYF
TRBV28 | CASSFLAGGNTQYF
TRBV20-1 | CSAALPAYNEQFF